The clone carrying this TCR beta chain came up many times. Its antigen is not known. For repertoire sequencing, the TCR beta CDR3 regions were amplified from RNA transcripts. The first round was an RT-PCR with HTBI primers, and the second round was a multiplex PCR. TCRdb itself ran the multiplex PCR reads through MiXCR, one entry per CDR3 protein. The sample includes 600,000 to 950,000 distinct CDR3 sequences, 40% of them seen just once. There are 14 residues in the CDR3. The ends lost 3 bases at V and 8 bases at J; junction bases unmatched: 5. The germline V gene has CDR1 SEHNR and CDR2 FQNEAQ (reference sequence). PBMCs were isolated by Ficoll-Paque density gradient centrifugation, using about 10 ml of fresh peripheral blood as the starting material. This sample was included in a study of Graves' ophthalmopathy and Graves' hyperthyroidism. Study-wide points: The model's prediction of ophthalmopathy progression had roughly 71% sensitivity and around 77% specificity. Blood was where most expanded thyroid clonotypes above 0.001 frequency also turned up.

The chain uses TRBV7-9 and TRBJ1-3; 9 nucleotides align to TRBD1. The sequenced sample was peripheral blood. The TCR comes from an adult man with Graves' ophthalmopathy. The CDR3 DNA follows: TGTGCCAGCAGCTTCCGGGACAGGGTATACACCATATATTTT. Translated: CASSFRDRVYTIYF.